Listed below are T cell receptor beta chains from one sample, sequenced in a study of vaccination effects on CD4 cells after COVID-19. Clones were read by immunoSEQ multiplex PCR, and TCRdb kept only the in-frame ones, dropping some. The sample lists roughly 67,000 clones; around 78% were seen once. Which antigens these TCRs recognize remains unknown. Sequencing used CD4+ T cells from PBMCs cultured with SARS-CoV-2 spike peptides, obtained before COVID-19 vaccination. The receptors shown here come from a human donor who received a COVID-19 vaccine. CDR3s include the opening cysteine and the closing phenylalanine or tryptophan. D genes are given only for firm matches.

d_gene	v_gene	CDR3aa
-	TRBV5-4	CASSPGGSYNEQFF
-	TRBV2	CASGTSRSYGYTF
-	TRBV6-1	CASSVRGGTGLDYGYTF
TRBD1	TRBV10-3	CAITEPGQGLNEQFF
TRBD2	TRBV2	CASSPLAGGPGEQFF
TRBD1	TRBV27	CASRRTGAPSGANVLTF
TRBD2	TRBV4-2	CASSRQLAGGYNEQFF
-	TRBV7-3	CASSLQGGTEAFF
-	TRBV6-5	CASSRTESNQPQHF
TRBD2	TRBV7-3	CASSSIAGYNEQFF
-	TRBV12-2	CASRQSGQGISGANVLTF
-	TRBV12-3/TRBV12-4	CASSFSGSGYTF
TRBD1	TRBV18	CASSPPGQRNEKLFF
-	TRBV30	CAWSVGQPNEKLFF
-	TRBV9	CASRSSGTLNYGYTF
TRBD1	TRBV24-1	CATSPAGTGEGKLFF
-	TRBV10-2	CASSDGPEAFF
-	TRBV7-8	CASSLGSQSTTETYGYTF
-	TRBV12-3/TRBV12-4	CASSLDGNYGYTF
-	TRBV6-5	CASSYSDPFRSGYTF
-	TRBV25-1	CASSDRTGTDTQYF
TRBD2	TRBV5-1	CASSLVGTRVETQYF